This T cell receptor beta chain was sequenced during a study of T cells in Graves' hyperthyroidism and ophthalmopathy. The study, taken as a whole, reports: Onset of ophthalmopathy came a median roughly 6.4 months after the model predicted it. Using 13 V-J features, a model discriminated ophthalmopathy from stable hyperthyroidism. The blood repertoire included most of the expanded thyroid clonotypes above 0.001.

TCR beta CDR3 regions were amplified from RNA. With the HTBI primer set, the TCR CDR3 went through a first round of RT-PCR. TCRdb re-derived calls from the multiplex PCR reads in MiXCR, one entry per CDR3 protein. The table shows around 600,000 distinct CDR3 sequences, with 45% occurring only once. In making diagnoses, clinical symptoms, serum thyroxine and TRAb, thyroid ultrasound and orbital computed tomography were all used. The CDR3 consists of 12 residues. Germline-derived CDR1 and CDR2 are SEHNR and FQNEAQ (reference sequence). V was clipped by 2 bases and J by 7 bases, with 8 bases between them. This clonotype was found many times. Its matching antigen is unknown.

The TCR comes from an adult man with Graves' disease, either hyperthyroidism or ophthalmopathy (not recorded which). Sequenced: peripheral blood or thyroid tissue (not recorded which). The J gene is TRBJ1-1, the V gene TRBV7-9; TRBD1 is a possible D gene (6 bases). CDR3 sequence (DNA): TGTGCCAGCAGCTTAACGGACAGTGAAGCTTTCTTT. Protein sequence: CASSLTDSEAFF.